What follows are 16 T cell receptor beta chains derived from one specimen sequenced in a study of cytomegalovirus exposure and HLA in healthy donors. The PCR contained 60 Vbeta and 13 Jbeta primers. The method was immunoSEQ multiplex PCR; TCRdb's version includes in-frame clones alone and lacks a portion of them. Of about 180,000 clones listed, just over 75% were seen once; the top ten hold 3.7%. Sample: PBMCs. Source of these receptors: a woman aged 55-69 years in good health and CMV-seropositive.

V is TRBV6-5 and J is TRBJ1-1; 8 nucleotides line up with TRBD1. The CDR3 contains 16 residues. The J segment lost 0 bases and the V segment lost 0 bases, leaving 3 bases of the junction unmatched. Germline V gives CDR1 MNHEY, CDR2 SVGAGI. The CDR3 nucleotides are TGTGCCAGCAGTTACTCGGGCAGGGGGCTGAACACTGAAGCTTTCTTT. Translated, it gives CASSYSGRGLNTEAFF.

Concerning this clone itself: The identical CDR3 is also encoded by other nucleotide sequences in the sample. The chain carries TRBV4-2 and TRBJ1-6; unclear D gene. Looked up from germline, CDR1 is LGHNA and CDR2 is YNFKEQ. Trimming shortened V by 0 bases and J by 6 bases, and 15 bases separated the two germline ends. This CDR3 is 17 amino acids long. The CDR3 region is CASSQDWAAGSNSPLHF. The CDR3 region has the DNA TGTGCCAGCAGCCAAGATTGGGCAGCGGGGTCTAATTCACCCCTCCACTTT.

The V gene is TRBV28, the J gene TRBJ2-3, with TRBD1 matching 7 bases. This CDR3 is 13 amino acids long. Trimming removed 6 bases from V and 4 bases from J; junction bases left unmatched: 4. The V gene's germline CDR1 is MDHEN and CDR2 SYDVKM. CDR3 loop: CASRPTGADTQYF. Written as DNA, the CDR3 is TGTGCCAGCAGACCAACAGGGGCAGATACGCAGTATTTT.

The chain recombines TRBV19 with TRBJ1-5; D gene uncertain. The CDR3 contains 14 residues. V was cut by 8 bases and J by 3 bases, with 14 bases left in between. Germline-derived CDR1 and CDR2 are LNHDA and SQIVND (reference sequence). The CDR3 DNA is TGTGCCAGTCAAAAGGAGGGATTCAATCAGCCCCAGCATTTT. It translates to CASQKEGFNQPQHF.

For this clone: The junction differs from germline at one of its ends, possibly a read error. The rearrangement links TRBV30 to TRBJ1-1; the D is unclear. CDR3 length equals 11 residues. Looked up from germline, CDR1 is GTSNPN and CDR2 is SVGIG (reference sequence). This CDR3 is CAWSVGGRFDF. DNA of the CDR3: TGTGCCTGGAGTGTGGGAGGGCGCTTTGACTTT.

The rearrangement joins TRBV12-5 to TRBJ2-5, with TRBD2 matching over 8 bases. Germline lookup yields CDR1 LGHNT and CDR2 FRNRAP. There are 13 residues in the CDR3. In DNA, the CDR3 is TGTGTCCTAGTTTTAGCGGGGCAAGAGACCCAGTACTTC. Translating gives CVLVLAGQETQYF.

The chain employs TRBV28 and TRBJ1-4; D uncertain. The CDR3 consists of 13 residues. The V gene lost 2 bases and the J gene lost 15 bases, with 16 bases spanning the gap. The germline V gene has CDR1 MDHEN and CDR2 SYDVKM. This CDR3 reads CASSLLSRPHVFF. The CDR3 DNA reads TGTGCCAGCAGTTTACTGTCGCGCCCTCATGTGTTTTTT.

The CDR3 protein is CASSVGTGLRDGNTIYF. Written as DNA, the CDR3 is TGTGCCAGCAGCGTGGGGACAGGGCTCAGGGATGGAAACACCATATATTTT. V is TRBV9 and J is TRBJ1-3; 9 bases map to TRBD1. The CDR3 contains 17 residues. The germline V gene has CDR1 SGDLS and CDR2 YYNGEE. V gave up 2 bases and J gave up 3 bases; unmatched junction bases: 9. The full variable domain, its missing parts supplied by reference TRBV9 and TRBJ1-3, is DSGVTQTPKHLITATGQRVTLRCSPRSGDLSVYWYQQSLDQGLQFLIQYYNGEERAKGNILERFSAQQFPDLHSELNLSSLELGDSALYFCASSVGTGLRDGNTIYFGEGSWLTVV.

CDR3 sequence reads: CASSDLSADTQYF. Here the CDR3 DNA reads TGTGCCAGCAGCGATTTATCGGCAGATACGCAGTATTTT. This chain connects TRBV7-8 to TRBJ2-3; unclear D gene. Germline V CDR1 and CDR2: SGHVS, FQNEAQ. The CDR3 runs to 13 residues. The ends were cut back, 5 bases at V and 4 bases at J, with 10 bases in the middle.

This chain joins TRBV2 and TRBJ2-7, with a possible D match to TRBD1 (6 bases). This CDR3 is 15 amino acids long. V was cut by 3 bases and J by 0 bases, with 12 bases left in between. The germline gives CDR1 SNHLY, CDR2 FYNNEI. Written as DNA, the CDR3 is TGTGCCAGCAGTGATGGCAGGGGCCTCTCCTACGAGCAGTACTTC. Its translation: CASSDGRGLSYEQYF.

The chain employs TRBV27 and TRBJ2-7; TRBD2 agrees at 7 bases. Germline assignment: CDR1 MNHEY and CDR2 SMNVEV (reference sequence). This CDR3 region has 15 residues. The V gene end was trimmed by 6 bases and the J gene end by 4 bases; junction bases not matched to a gene: 12. Written as DNA, the CDR3 is TGTGCCAGCAGCTACGCGGGGGTTGTCGGGTACGAGCAGTACTTC. Amino acid sequence: CASSYAGVVGYEQYF.

J is TRBJ2-7 and V is TRBV5-6; D remains ambiguous. The CDR3 covers 13 residues. Per germline, CDR1 SGHDT and CDR2 YYEEEE. The V end lost 1 base, the J end lost 2 bases, and 7 bases lay between the germline ends. The CDR3 DNA sequence: TGTGCCAGCAGCTTGACAGACACCTACGAGCAGTACTTC. Translation: CASSLTDTYEQYF.

The V and J genes are TRBV5-1 and TRBJ1-2, with D hard to call. V was shortened by 1 base and J by 8 bases, with 15 bases between the two germline ends. The CDR3 length is 14 residues. Germline V lookup: CDR1 SGHRS, CDR2 YFSETQ. Here the CDR3 reads CASSLQVSSQGYTF. In nucleotides, the CDR3 is TGCGCCAGCAGCTTGCAGGTGTCCAGTCAGGGCTACACCTTC. The full variable domain, completed using reference TRBV5-1 and TRBJ1-2, is KAGVTQTPRYLIKTRGQQVTLSCSPISGHRSVSWYQQTPGQGLQFLFEYFSETQRNKGNFPGRFSGRQFSNSRSEMNVSTLELGDSALYLCASSLQVSSQGYTFGSGTRLTVV.

CDR3 bases: TGTGCCAGCAGTTTATCCCTAGCTACAGATACGCAGTATTTT. This sequence encodes CASSLSLATDTQYF. The genes are TRBV6-5 and TRBJ2-3; possible D gene TRBD2, 5 bases. Germline CDR1 reads MNHEY; CDR2 reads SVGAGI. Trimming left V 4 bases short and J 3 bases short, with 11 bases between. The CDR3 length is 14 residues.

The genes are TRBV7-2 and TRBJ2-1, with 7 bases identical to TRBD1. Trimming took 7 bases from V and 9 from J; bases not matched to a gene: 9. The CDR3 runs to 13 residues. Germline V lookup: CDR1 SGHTA, CDR2 FQGNSA. CDR3 region: CASNQGQAGEQFF. CDR3 nucleotide sequence: TGTGCCAGCAACCAAGGACAGGCTGGTGAGCAGTTCTTC. Full variable domain (missing parts from reference TRBV7-2 and TRBJ2-1): GAGVSQSPSNKVTEKGKDVELRCDPISGHTALYWYRQSLGQGLEFLIYFQGNSAPDKSGLPSDRFSAERTGGSVSTLTIQRTQQEDSAVYLCASNQGQAGEQFFGPGTRLTVL.

Notes on this clone: At one end, the junction sequence differs from germline, possibly due to a read error. V gene TRBV2 combines with J gene TRBJ2-6, with TRBD1 identical over 7 bases. The length of the CDR3 is 17 residues. Germline V gives CDR1 SNHLY, CDR2 FYNNEI. CDR3 amino acids: CASSRDSNVAGANGLTF. In DNA form, the CDR3 reads TGTGCCAGCAGTCGGGACAGTAACGTCGCAGGGGCCAACGGCCTGACTTTC.